Shown below are 21 T cell receptor beta chains from a single sample sequenced in a study of blood T cell repertoires in COVID-19. Generated by immunoSEQ multiplex PCR, the TCRdb table keeps only in-frame clones and is missing some. The data contain tens of thousands of clones, about four fifths of them singletons. Specimen: peripheral blood. The source of these receptors is a man aged 65 to 85 with acute or convalescent COVID-19.

The chain is built from TRBV5-6 and TRBJ2-5, with D possibly being TRBD1 (6 bases). Germline CDR1 reads SGHDT; CDR2 reads YYEEEE. The CDR3 runs to 13 residues. V was trimmed by 2 bases and J by 5 bases, leaving 10 bases between them. CDR3 sequence (DNA): TGTGCCAGCAGCTTAACAGGGCTTGAGACCCAGTACTTC. Its protein product is CASSLTGLETQYF.

V and J are TRBV5-1 and TRBJ2-2; TRBD2 might be the D (6 bases). The CDR3 spans 14 residues. Germline V gene data show CDR1 as SGHRS and CDR2 as YFSETQ. V lost 6 bases to trimming and J lost 7 bases, with 16 bases between them. The CDR3 region is CASTLGGSDGELFF. DNA of the CDR3: TGCGCCAGCACCTTAGGAGGGTCCGACGGGGAGCTGTTTTTT.

The CDR3 DNA is TGTGCCAGCAGCGTTAGCGCGGGGATTTTAGGCGAGCAGTACTTC. Residues: CASSVSAGILGEQYF. This chain joins TRBV9 and TRBJ2-7; D is perhaps TRBD2 (6 bases). Germline loops: CDR1 SGDLS, CDR2 YYNGEE. With 2 bases removed from V and 6 bases from J, the gap between germline ends came to 18 bases. This CDR3 region has 15 residues. The variable domain in full, with the rest retrieved from reference TRBV9 and TRBJ2-7, is DSGVTQTPKHLITATGQRVTLRCSPRSGDLSVYWYQQSLDQGLQFLIQYYNGEERAKGNILERFSAQQFPDLHSELNLSSLELGDSALYFCASSVSAGILGEQYFGPGTRLTVT.

The CDR3 sequence: CSASLGAPVYEQYF. In DNA, the CDR3 is TGCAGTGCTAGTTTGGGGGCTCCAGTCTACGAGCAGTACTTC. The chain employs TRBV20-1 and TRBJ2-7, with D possibly TRBD1 on 6 matching bases. Germline CDR1 and CDR2: DFQATT and SNEGSKA (reference sequence). V was clipped by 3 bases and J by 3 bases, with 15 bases between them. The CDR3 contains 14 residues.

This chain joins TRBV25-1 and TRBJ1-2; perhaps TRBD1 as D (6 bases). The CDR3 loop spans 15 amino acids. Germline V gene lookup returns CDR1 MGHDK and CDR2 SYGVNS. Between the trimmed V and J ends, which lost 1 base and 1 base, there was a span of 10 bases. Here the CDR3 DNA reads TGTGCCAGCAGTGAATGGGACACCTTTAACTATGGCTACACCTTC. Protein: CASSEWDTFNYGYTF.

Only a few counts were recorded for this clone. The V gene is TRBV7-2, the J gene TRBJ2-3, with D maybe TRBD2 (6 bases). The germline V gene has CDR1 SGHTA and CDR2 FQGNSA. This CDR3 contains 15 residues. V lost 4 bases and J lost 0, with 11 bases in between. The CDR3 DNA sequence: TGTGCCAGCAGCTCGGGGGTAGCTAGCACAGATACGCAGTATTTT. Amino acids: CASSSGVASTDTQYF.

This chain links TRBV28 with TRBJ2-2; TRBD2 might be the D (6 bases). In germline, CDR1 is MDHEN, CDR2 SYDVKM. The CDR3 runs 14 residues. V was pared by 2 bases and J by 7 bases, with 11 bases between. The chain's CDR3 is CASSLTGAGGELFF. In nucleotides, the CDR3 is TGTGCCAGCAGTTTAACGGGAGCGGGCGGGGAGCTGTTTTTT.

The V call is TRBV5-6, the J call TRBJ2-2; perhaps TRBD2 as D (5 bases). The germline V gene has CDR1 SGHDT and CDR2 YYEEEE. V lost 1 base and J 6 bases, leaving 16 bases between the germline ends. The CDR3 loop spans 16 amino acids. CDR3: CASSLMGGRRAGELFF. CDR3 bases: TGTGCCAGCAGCTTGATGGGTGGCAGGCGGGCCGGGGAGCTGTTTTTT.

CDR3 sequence reads: CASRATGSNYGYTF. CDR3 nucleotide sequence: TGCGCCAGCAGGGCTACAGGGTCTAACTATGGCTACACCTTC. This chain connects TRBV10-2 to TRBJ1-2; a possible D gene is TRBD1 (6 bases). CDR1 and CDR2 (germline): WSHSY, SAAADI. The CDR3 covers 14 residues. V lost 6 bases to trimming and J lost 0 bases, with 11 bases between them.

The chain employs TRBV7-9 and TRBJ1-5, with 7 bases aligning to TRBD1. Germline CDR1 SEHNR, CDR2 FQNEAQ (reference sequence). V trimming: 3 bases; J trimming: 7 bases; junction bases outside the gene matches: 6. The CDR3 covers 14 residues. Here the CDR3 DNA reads TGTGCCAGCAGCTTTTCAGGGGGTGGCCAGCCCCAGCATTTT. It specifies CASSFSGGGQPQHF.

This chain uses TRBV7-2 with TRBJ2-7; D uncertain. Deletions cut 1 base from V and 2 bases from J, with 9 bases between. The CDR3 sequence is 14 residues long. Germline V gene data show CDR1 as SGHTA and CDR2 as FQGNSA. This CDR3 is CASSLGSATYEQYF. The CDR3 nucleotides are TGTGCCAGCAGCTTAGGCAGTGCAACCTACGAGCAGTACTTC.

This clone occurred once. The J gene is TRBJ2-3, the V gene TRBV19, with 9 bases identical to TRBD2. Trimming cost V 4 bases and J 2 bases; bases outside gene matches: 10. This CDR3 contains 17 residues. Germline assignment: CDR1 LNHDA and CDR2 SQIVND (reference sequence). The CDR3 region has the DNA TGTGCCAGTAGTAAGGGCGGGAGGGCCTTTTCCACAGATACGCAGTATTTT. Its translation: CASSKGGRAFSTDTQYF.

This chain connects TRBV19 to TRBJ2-7, with 13 bases that match TRBD2. The trim removed 4 bases at V and 4 bases at J, leaving 16 bases unmatched. Germline CDR1 is LNHDA and CDR2 is SQIVND (reference sequence). This CDR3 spans 19 amino acids. The CDR3 here is CASSTLGQGLAGTGYEQYF. CDR3 DNA sequence: TGTGCCAGTAGTACCCTCGGACAGGGACTAGCGGGAACAGGATACGAGCAGTACTTC.

V is TRBV10-2 and J is TRBJ2-6, with 8 bases that match TRBD1. V gave up 10 bases and J gave up 2 bases; unmatched junction bases: 10. The CDR3 has 16 amino acids. Germline lookup yields CDR1 WSHSY and CDR2 SAAADI. The CDR3 spells CAIRRQGRAGANVLTF. In nucleotides, the CDR3 is TGCGCCATCCGTCGACAGGGGCGAGCTGGGGCCAACGTCCTGACTTTC.

V usage is TRBV18 and J usage is TRBJ1-3, with 7 positions matching TRBD1. The length of the CDR3 is 15 residues. V dropped 2 bases and J dropped 2; count of bases not matched to a gene: 3. From germline, CDR1 is KGHSH and CDR2 LQKENI. In nucleotides, the CDR3 is TGTGCCAGCTCACCAGCCAGGGGGGCTGGAAACACCATATATTTT. This gives the protein CASSPARGAGNTIYF.

V usage is TRBV7-9 and J usage is TRBJ2-5, with 10 bases that match TRBD2. The germline gives CDR1 SEHNR, CDR2 FQNEAQ (reference sequence). Germline trimming cut 2 bases from V and 2 bases from J; bases unmatched to any gene: 14. The CDR3 loop spans 19 amino acids. This CDR3 is CASSLSPRLAGVHQETQYF. The CDR3, as DNA: TGTGCCAGCAGCTTATCGCCACGCCTAGCGGGAGTACATCAAGAGACCCAGTACTTC.

This chain uses TRBV2 with TRBJ2-1, with 10 bases matching TRBD1. CDR1 and CDR2 (germline): SNHLY, FYNNEI. Unmatched junction bases numbered 8, after V lost 5 bases and J lost 7 bases. This CDR3 contains 15 residues. The CDR3 nucleotides are TGTGCCAGCAGTTGGGACAGGGGTAGGGAGAATGAGCAGTTCTTC. Protein sequence: CASSWDRGRENEQFF.

This chain links TRBV6-4 with TRBJ2-1; D perhaps matches TRBD2 (7 bases). Germline CDR1 MRHNA, CDR2 SNTAGT. V lost 2 bases, J lost 10 bases, and 12 bases lay in between. CDR3 length: 13 residues. The CDR3 spells CASSDGGAGEQFF. CDR3 nucleotides: TGTGCCAGCAGTGACGGGGGGGCAGGGGAGCAGTTCTTC.

The rearrangement links TRBV27 to TRBJ2-1; 8 bases are shared with TRBD1. CDR3 length equals 15 residues. Losses at the gene ends were 5 bases for V and 2 bases for J; bases not matched to a gene: 5. CDR1 and CDR2 from the germline V gene are MNHEY and SMNVEV (reference sequence). The CDR3 reads CASSAWTGTYNEQFF. DNA for the CDR3: TGTGCCAGCAGTGCCTGGACAGGGACCTACAATGAGCAGTTCTTC.

This clone was recorded once. This chain connects TRBV7-2 to TRBJ2-3; the D is unclear. V was cut by 5 bases and J by 5 bases, with 8 bases left in between. CDR1 SGHTA and CDR2 FQGNSA come from the germline V gene. This CDR3 spans 12 amino acids. The CDR3 reads CASSRTRDTQYF. The CDR3 DNA reads as TGTGCCAGCAGCCGTACAAGAGATACGCAGTATTTT.

This chain links TRBV19 with TRBJ2-3; 11 nucleotides align to TRBD2. This CDR3 has 16 residues. Per germline, CDR1 LNHDA and CDR2 SQIVND (reference sequence). The V segment lost 7 bases and the J segment 0 bases; nucleotides outside the gene matches: 6. The CDR3 sequence is CASTPRLAGSTDTQYF. The CDR3 coding sequence is TGTGCCAGTACCCCAAGACTAGCGGGGAGCACAGATACGCAGTATTTT.